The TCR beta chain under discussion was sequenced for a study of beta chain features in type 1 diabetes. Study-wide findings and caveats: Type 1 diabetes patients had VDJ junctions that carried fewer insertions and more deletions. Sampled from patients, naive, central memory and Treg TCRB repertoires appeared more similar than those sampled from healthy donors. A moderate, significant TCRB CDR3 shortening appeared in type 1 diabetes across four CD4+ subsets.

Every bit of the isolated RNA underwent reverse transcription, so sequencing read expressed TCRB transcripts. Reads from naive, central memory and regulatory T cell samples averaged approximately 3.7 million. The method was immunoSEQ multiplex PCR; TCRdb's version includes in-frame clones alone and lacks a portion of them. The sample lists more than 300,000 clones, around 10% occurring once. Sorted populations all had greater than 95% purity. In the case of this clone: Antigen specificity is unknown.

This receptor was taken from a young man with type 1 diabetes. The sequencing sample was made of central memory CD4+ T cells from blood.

The CDR3 protein is CASSVGNSGGNQPQHF. The CDR3 DNA sequence: TGTGCCAGCAGCGTAGGCAACAGCGGGGGCAATCAGCCCCAGCATTTT. This chain uses TRBV9 with TRBJ1-5, with D unclear. The CDR3 extends over 16 amino acids. Per germline, CDR1 SGDLS and CDR2 YYNGEE. Trimming took 0 bases from V and 2 from J, leaving 12 bases between them.